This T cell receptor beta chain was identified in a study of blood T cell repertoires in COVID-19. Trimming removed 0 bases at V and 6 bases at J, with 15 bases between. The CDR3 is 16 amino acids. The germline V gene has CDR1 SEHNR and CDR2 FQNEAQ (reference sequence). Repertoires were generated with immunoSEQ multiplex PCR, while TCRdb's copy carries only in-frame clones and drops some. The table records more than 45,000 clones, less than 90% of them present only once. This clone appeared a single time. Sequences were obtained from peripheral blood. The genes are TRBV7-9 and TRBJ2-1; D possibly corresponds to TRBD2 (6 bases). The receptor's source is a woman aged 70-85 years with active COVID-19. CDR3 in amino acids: CASSLASGWSGNEQFF. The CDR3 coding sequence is TGTGCCAGCAGCTTAGCCAGCGGGTGGAGCGGCAATGAGCAGTTCTTC.